Included here is one TCR beta chain sequence, with context. Treatment indicated: oral pan-JAK inhibitor, 5-10 mg twice daily. The study team obtained lesional scalp punch biopsies and peripheral blood from alopecia areata patients. Sequencing relied on a cDNA template that was reverse transcribed from extracted RNA. The repertoire was sequenced with immunoSEQ multiplex PCR; TCRdb's copy has only in-frame clones and lacks some. The sample gives 110,000 or so clones, around 54% of which show up once; about 3.3% is in the top ten. This CDR3 contains 12 residues. Trimming left V 4 bases short and J 5 bases short, with 9 bases between. From germline, CDR1 is SGHDT and CDR2 YYEEEE. This sample is drawn from a study of CD8+ T cells in alopecia areata. Study-wide background: Treated patients took oral tofacitinib at 5 to 10 mg twice daily.

The chain employs TRBV5-6 and TRBJ2-5; a possible D gene is TRBD2 (6 bases). This clonotype was obtained from a human donor with alopecia areata. Sequencing used CD4+ T cells sorted from blood, obtained at week 24, from a patient treated with tofacitinib. The CDR3 is CASSRRGETQYF. The DNA of the CDR3 is TGTGCCAGCAGCAGACGGGGGGAGACCCAGTACTTC.